The 9 T cell receptor beta chains in this list originate from one sample, sequenced in a study of tissue T cells after allogeneic stem cell transplantation. Time point given: mouse harvest day 14 after allogeneic transplant. Each mouse received 10^7 T-cell-depleted marrow cells plus 10^6 splenic CD5+ T cells by tail vein. TCRdb's copy holds only in-frame clones and misses some; the assay was immunoSEQ multiplex PCR. The data show approximately 2,100 clones, with less than 55% seen just once and over 30% held by the top ten. Sample: liver tissue. The receptors shown here come from a female BALB/c mouse given C57BL/6 T cells with graft-versus-host disease after an allogeneic hematopoietic cell transplant.

The table lists this clone with a few counts. Mouse gene names and germline throughout. The DNA ends 1 residue before the CDR3 does, and the rest of the CDR3 is filled in from the germline J gene. The V call is TRBV4, the J call TRBJ2-7; D gene ambiguous. Germline CDR1 and CDR2: LGHDT and YNNKQL (reference sequence). V was shortened by 4 bases and J by 0 bases, with 7 bases between the two germline ends. This CDR3 has 13 residues. The sequenced CDR3 bases are TGTGCCAGCAGCTTACAAAACTCCTATGAACAGTAC. Amino acid sequence: CASSLQNSYEQY. The whole CDR3 is CASSLQNSYEQYF.

Notes on this clone: These gene names are mouse names. The read comes to an end 1 residue before the CDR3 does, leaving the germline J gene to fill in the end. The chain couples TRBV16 to TRBJ2-7; D may correspond to TRBD1 or TRBD2 (5 bases each). This CDR3 spans 14 amino acids. Germline V gives CDR1 SGHSA, CDR2 FRNQAP. Trimming took 4 bases from V and 9 from J, leaving 19 bases between them. The part of the CDR3 DNA that was read is TGTGCAAGCAGCTCCCGCGGGGCCCTCCACGCACAGTAC. It specifies CASSSRGALHAQY. The full CDR3 protein reads CASSSRGALHAQYF.

This clone was counted only a few times. Mouse names are used for the genes. The read terminates 1 residue ahead of where the CDR3 ends, so the germline J gene completes it. This chain connects TRBV16 to TRBJ1-2; perhaps TRBD1 as D (6 bases). The CDR3 is 15 amino acids. The germline V gene has CDR1 SGHSA and CDR2 FRNQAP. Trimming pared 0 bases from V and 0 bases from J, leaving 8 bases between. CDR3 bases read: TGTGCAAGCAGCTTAGAGGGGGCTGCAAACTCCGACTACACC. It is translated as CASSLEGAANSDYT. The entire CDR3 protein reads CASSLEGAANSDYTF.

Notes on this clone: Gene names follow the mouse nomenclature. The read stops 1 residue short of the end of the CDR3; the missing end is completed from the germline J gene. The V and J genes are TRBV13-2 and TRBJ2-5; the match to TRBD2 covers 13 bases. From germline, CDR1 is NNHNN and CDR2 SYGAGS (reference sequence). V was pared by 3 bases and J by 5 bases, with 6 bases of the junction left unmatched. This CDR3 is 16 amino acids long. The part of the CDR3 DNA that was read is TGTGCCAGCGGTGCACCGGGACTGGGGGGGGGAGACACCCAGTAC. It yields the protein CASGAPGLGGGDTQY. The entire CDR3 sequence reads CASGAPGLGGGDTQYF.

Details on this clone: Each gene name is a mouse one. Coverage ceases 1 residue before the CDR3 finishes, and the germline J gene fills in the end. The gene calls are TRBV13-1 and TRBJ2-7, with 12 bases lining up with TRBD1. The CDR3 has 13 residues. From germline, CDR1 is NSHNY and CDR2 SYGAGN. V dropped 5 bases and J dropped 7; count of bases not matched to a gene: 4. CDR3 DNA, as far as it was read: TGTGCCAGCAGGGGACAGGGGGCGGGAGAACAGTAC. This codes for CASRGQGAGEQY. In full, the CDR3 is CASRGQGAGEQYF.

On this clone itself: Gene names and germline refer to mouse. The CDR3 region is CASSWANNNQAPLF. The DNA read from the CDR3 is TGTGCCAGCAGTTGGGCAAATAACAACCAGGCTCCGCTT. The J gene is TRBJ1-5, the V gene TRBV15, with D uncertain. Read coverage stops 1 residue before the CDR3 terminus; the germline J gene supplies the remainder. The CDR3 is 14 amino acids. Trimming shortened V by 4 bases and J by 0 bases, and 7 bases separated the two germline ends. CDR1 is SGHND, CDR2 FRSKSL, per germline.

For this clone: Here the gene names and germline are mouse. Sequencing ends 1 residue short of the CDR3 end; the germline J gene provides the rest. The chain couples TRBV13-3 to TRBJ1-1, with D hard to call. This CDR3 is 10 amino acids long. Trimming cost V 7 bases and J 3 bases, with 4 bases left between them. Germline V gene sequence: CDR1 NNHDY, CDR2 SYVADS. The covered CDR3 bases are TGTGCCAGCTCCGACACAGAAGTCTTC. Protein product: CASSDTEVF. The complete CDR3 reads CASSDTEVFF.

Of note for this clone: The germline and genes are mouse ones. The missing CDR3 end, 1 residue past where the read stops, is filled in from the germline J gene. The chain carries TRBV23 and TRBJ2-3. CDR3 length: 14 residues. Germline V gives CDR1 KGHTA, CDR2 FQNQQP. CDR3 in amino acids: CSSSQSWAAETLYF. Incomplete CDR3 DNA: TGCTCCAGCAGTCAATCGTGGGCAGCAGAAACGCTGTAT.

For this clone: Genes and germline come from the mouse. The read finishes 1 residue shy of the CDR3 end, and the germline J gene is used to complete it. The chain joins TRBV13-1 to TRBJ2-3, with 13 positions matching TRBD2. The junction had 1 base not matched to a gene; V was cut back by 0 bases and J by 3 bases. Germline-derived CDR1 and CDR2 are NSHNY and SYGAGN. The CDR3 spans 16 residues. CDR3 region: CASSDAGLGGAETLYF. CDR3 bases read: TGTGCCAGCAGTGATGCGGGACTGGGGGGGGCAGAAACGCTGTAT.